What follows are 18 T cell receptor beta chains derived from one specimen sequenced in a study of OX40 agonist ivuxolimab in advanced cancers. TCRdb's copy holds only in-frame clones and misses some; the assay was immunoSEQ multiplex PCR. The sample contains fewer than 15,000 clones, approximately 80% of which appear only once. Sequencing used CD4+ or CD8+ T cells sorted from blood, obtained in a trial of the OX40 agonist ivuxolimab. The receptors were gathered from an adult with an advanced solid tumor such as melanoma, head and neck, liver or kidney cancer.

The chain has TRBV27 and TRBJ1-5; D is unclear. The CDR3 has 12 residues. The V gene's germline CDR1 is MNHEY and CDR2 SMNVEV (reference sequence). The ends were cut back, 8 bases at V and 3 bases at J, with 8 bases in the middle. The CDR3 sequence: CASGRNNQPQHF. As DNA, the CDR3 is TGTGCCAGCGGACGGAACAATCAGCCCCAGCATTTT.

The gene calls are TRBV6-5 and TRBJ1-1; D not resolved. With 1 base removed from V and 2 bases from J, the gap between germline ends came to 11 bases. Germline V gives CDR1 MNHEY, CDR2 SVGAGI. The CDR3 totals 15 residues. The CDR3 coding sequence is TGTGCCAGCAGTTACTTTGGAGGATCAAACACTGAAGCTTTCTTT. Translated, it gives CASSYFGGSNTEAFF.

The V and J genes are TRBV5-5 and TRBJ1-3, with a tentative D call TRBD1 (6 bases). Germline V gene data show CDR1 as SGHKS and CDR2 as YYEKEE (reference sequence). V was cut by 4 bases and J by 0 bases, with 14 bases left in between. The CDR3 consists of 16 residues. In DNA, the CDR3 is TGTGCCAGCAGCGTATACAGGGAATCCTCTGGAAACACCATATATTTT. Its protein product is CASSVYRESSGNTIYF. Complete variable domain (other parts from reference TRBV5-5 and TRBJ1-3): DAGVTQSPTHLIKTRGQQVTLRCSPISGHKSVSWYQQVLGQGPQFIFQYYEKEERGRGNFPDRFSARQFPNYSSELNVNALLLGDSALYLCASSVYRESSGNTIYFGEGSWLTVV.

The J gene is TRBJ2-7, the V gene TRBV6-5; D tentatively fits TRBD1 or TRBD2 (5 bases each). The CDR3 contains 14 residues. The V gene's germline CDR1 is MNHEY and CDR2 SVGAGI. V was shortened by 0 bases and J by 6 bases, with 12 bases between the two germline ends. CDR3 sequence (DNA): TGTGCCAGCAGTTACTCTGAGGGGTTCAGCGAGCAGTACTTC. This sequence encodes CASSYSEGFSEQYF.

This clone appeared a single time. The chain joins TRBV28 to TRBJ2-5; TRBD1 aligns across 7 bases. Per germline, CDR1 MDHEN and CDR2 SYDVKM. This CDR3 comprises 14 residues. The ends lost 7 bases at V and 1 base at J; junction bases unmatched: 6. The CDR3 sequence is CASTSGQPQETQYF. Here the CDR3 DNA reads TGTGCCAGCACATCGGGACAGCCCCAAGAGACCCAGTACTTC.

The rearrangement uses TRBV2 and TRBJ1-1; weak D call: TRBD1 (5 bases). The germline gives CDR1 SNHLY, CDR2 FYNNEI. This CDR3 has 10 amino acids. V lost 9 bases and J lost 4, with 6 bases in between. The CDR3, as DNA: TGTGCCAGAGGGACCACTGAAGCTTTCTTT. Translated: CARGTTEAFF.

The chain employs TRBV4-3 and TRBJ2-7; 7 positions match TRBD1. Germline V gene lookup returns CDR1 LGHNA and CDR2 YSLEER. There are 15 residues in the CDR3. V dropped 3 bases and J dropped 1; count of bases not matched to a gene: 6. This chain's CDR3 is CASSQGTAPSYEQYF. The DNA for the CDR3 is TGCGCCAGCAGCCAGGGGACAGCCCCTTCCTACGAGCAGTACTTC.

V usage is TRBV27 and J usage is TRBJ1-5; no definite D call. CDR3 length equals 14 residues. V was cut by 8 bases and J by 3 bases, with 14 bases left in between. CDR1 and CDR2 (germline): MNHEY, SMNVEV (reference sequence). CDR3 residues: CASWSGRNNQPQHF. In DNA form, the CDR3 reads TGTGCCAGCTGGTCGGGCCGGAACAATCAGCCCCAGCATTTT.

The chain joins TRBV27 to TRBJ1-2, with 9 nucleotides matching TRBD1. The CDR3 sequence is 15 residues long. CDR1 MNHEY and CDR2 SMNVEV come from the germline V gene (reference sequence). V lost 6 bases, J lost 1 base, and 6 bases stayed unmatched. In DNA, the CDR3 is TGTGCCAGCAGATGGGGACAGGGAGATAACTATGGCTACACCTTC. This codes for CASRWGQGDNYGYTF.

This chain links TRBV6-5 with TRBJ2-3; D ambiguous. Germline assignment: CDR1 MNHEY and CDR2 SVGAGI. The CDR3 runs 16 residues. V was pared by 1 base and J by 3 bases, with 14 bases between. DNA of the CDR3: TGTGCCAGCAGTTACTTCAGAGTGGGGTGGACAGATACGCAGTATTTT. Residues: CASSYFRVGWTDTQYF.

This chain connects TRBV11-2 to TRBJ2-1; D tentatively reads TRBD1 or TRBD2 (6 bases each). The CDR3 consists of 14 residues. The V gene's germline CDR1 is SGHAT and CDR2 FQNNGV. Trimming shortened V by 2 bases and J by 9 bases, and 14 bases separated the two germline ends. The CDR3 coding sequence is TGTGCCAGCAGCTTAAGGGGGGCGGTTCTTGAGCAGTTCTTC. This translates into CASSLRGAVLEQFF.

The V and J genes are TRBV19 and TRBJ1-2; D ambiguous. Germline V gene lookup returns CDR1 LNHDA and CDR2 SQIVND (reference sequence). The CDR3 consists of 16 residues. Trimming shortened V by 3 bases and J by 2 bases, and 16 bases separated the two germline ends. CDR3 loop: CASSIERRTTNYGYTF. CDR3 bases: TGTGCCAGTAGTATTGAGAGAAGGACCACCAACTATGGCTACACCTTC.

This clone has just one count. The chain links TRBV9 to TRBJ1-2; D not resolved. Deletions cut 3 bases from V and 8 bases from J, with 14 bases between. The CDR3 totals 13 residues. CDR1 and CDR2 (germline): SGDLS, YYNGEE. CDR3 sequence: CASSAGRRAGYTF. The CDR3 nucleotides are TGTGCCAGCAGCGCCGGGAGGAGAGCCGGCTACACCTTC.

This chain joins TRBV9 and TRBJ2-7, with D perhaps matching TRBD1 or TRBD2 (5 bases each). V was cut by 0 bases and J by 5 bases, with 12 bases left in between. This CDR3 spans 14 amino acids. The V gene's germline CDR1 is SGDLS and CDR2 YYNGEE. For the CDR3, the DNA is TGTGCCAGCAGCGTAGGAGGGGCCGCGGACGAGCAGTACTTC. Protein sequence: CASSVGGAADEQYF.

The chain recombines TRBV4-3 with TRBJ1-6; D is unclear. Germline V gene lookup returns CDR1 LGHNA and CDR2 YSLEER. This CDR3 is 16 amino acids long. The V gene lost 0 bases and the J gene lost 6 bases, with 12 bases spanning the gap. Written as DNA, the CDR3 is TGCGCCAGCAGCCAAGAGTCCGCGGGCCTTAATTCACCCCTCCACTTT. This sequence encodes CASSQESAGLNSPLHF.

The chain recombines TRBV7-2 with TRBJ2-7; D unresolved. Deletions cut 1 base from V and 4 bases from J, with 11 bases between. The CDR3 sequence is 14 residues long. CDR1 and CDR2 (germline): SGHTA, FQGNSA. CDR3: CASSLELGSYEQYF. The CDR3 DNA is TGTGCCAGCAGCTTAGAATTGGGCAGTTACGAGCAGTACTTC.

This sequence joins TRBV5-1 and TRBJ2-3, with D possibly called TRBD1 or TRBD2 (5 bases each). V was trimmed by 0 bases and J by 0 bases, leaving 8 bases between them. The CDR3 extends over 15 amino acids. Germline V lookup: CDR1 SGHRS, CDR2 YFSETQ. CDR3 sequence: CASSLGGSSTDTQYF. In nucleotides, the CDR3 is TGCGCCAGCAGCTTGGGGGGGTCCAGCACAGATACGCAGTATTTT.

The rearrangement links TRBV5-4 to TRBJ1-4, with a weak D call TRBD1 (5 bases). CDR1 SGHNT and CDR2 YYREEE come from the germline V gene (reference sequence). V lost 1 base and J 5 bases, leaving 12 bases between the germline ends. CDR3 length: 15 amino acids. The CDR3 coding sequence is TGTGCCAGCAGCTTGTTCGGGGGAGGAAATGAAAAACTGTTTTTT. This codes for CASSLFGGGNEKLFF.